Sequencing of this T cell receptor (beta chain) was carried out in a study of radiotherapy plus CTLA-4 blockade in lung cancer. CDR1 and CDR2 (germline): SGDLS, YYNGEE. Trimming pared 3 bases from V and 2 bases from J, leaving 15 bases between. The CDR3 has 16 residues. The assay was immunoSEQ multiplex PCR, and TCRdb's table has in-frame clones only and misses some. The sample lists 20,000 or so clones, about 84% occurring once. The chain employs TRBV9 and TRBJ1-5, with a tentative D call TRBD1 (5 bases). The sequencing used peripheral blood, collected from a patient treated with radiotherapy plus ipilimumab. The TCR sequence derives from a human donor with non-small cell lung cancer whose response to radiotherapy plus ipilimumab could not be evaluated. CDR3: CASSEGQGFRNQPQHF. In DNA, the CDR3 is TGTGCCAGCAGCGAGGGGCAGGGTTTTCGCAATCAGCCCCAGCATTTT.